The following is a T cell receptor (beta chain) sequence with its context. TCRdb passed the RACE reads through MiXCR, listing each CDR3 protein once. The sample lists nearly 350,000 distinct CDR3 sequences, roughly 6.9% occurring once. The record originates from a study of human T cells and chemical hapten exposure. Study overall: On 2 cm by 2 cm of upper inner arm skin, sensitization was performed with 2% DPC. TCR yield per sample varied, mainly due to pooled library volumes.

Described time point: patch test 1, 2 weeks after DPC sensitization. Treatment meaning: therapeutic diphenylcyclopropenone sensitization with weekly scalp DPC. Suited to DPC and affected by alopecia, the donors ranged from 18 to 70 years old. This specimen was whole blood, taken in connection with sensitization to the hapten diphenylcyclopropenone (DPC). The clonotype was recovered from a woman between 18 and 29 years old with alopecia areata. Some clones in this sample may be carry-over from other donors' samples.

The CDR3 here is CASRPYSSTDTQYF. CDR3 in DNA: TGTGCCAGCAGGCCTTACTCCTCCACAGATACGCAGTATTTT. The chain links TRBV5-4 to TRBJ2-3; D ambiguous. V lost 5 bases and J lost 2, with 12 bases in between. Germline V CDR1 and CDR2: SGHNT, YYREEE (reference sequence). The length of the CDR3 is 14 residues.